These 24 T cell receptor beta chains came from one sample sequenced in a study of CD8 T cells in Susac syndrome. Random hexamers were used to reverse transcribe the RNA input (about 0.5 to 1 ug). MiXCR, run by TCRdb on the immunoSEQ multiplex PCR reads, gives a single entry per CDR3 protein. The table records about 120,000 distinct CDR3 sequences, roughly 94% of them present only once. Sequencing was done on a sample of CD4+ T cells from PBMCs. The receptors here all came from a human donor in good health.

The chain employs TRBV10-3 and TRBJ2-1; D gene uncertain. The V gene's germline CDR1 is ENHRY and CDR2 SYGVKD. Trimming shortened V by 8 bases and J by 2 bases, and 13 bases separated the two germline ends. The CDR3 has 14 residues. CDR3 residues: CAIGEDRTYNEQFF. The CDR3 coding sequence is TGTGCCATCGGAGAGGACCGGACCTACAATGAGCAGTTCTTC.

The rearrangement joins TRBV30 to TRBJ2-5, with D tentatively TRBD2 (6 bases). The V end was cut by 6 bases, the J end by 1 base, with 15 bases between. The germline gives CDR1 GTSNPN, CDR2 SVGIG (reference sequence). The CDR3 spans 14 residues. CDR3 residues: CACPLAGPQETQYF. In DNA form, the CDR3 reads TGTGCCTGCCCTCTGGCGGGGCCCCAAGAGACCCAGTACTTC.

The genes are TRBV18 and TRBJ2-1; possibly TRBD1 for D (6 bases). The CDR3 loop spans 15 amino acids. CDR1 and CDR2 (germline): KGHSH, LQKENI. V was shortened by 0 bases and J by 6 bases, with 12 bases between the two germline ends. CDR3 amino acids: CASSPPNRDGNEQFF. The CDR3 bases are TGTGCCAGCTCACCACCGAACAGGGATGGCAATGAGCAGTTCTTC.

As DNA, the CDR3 is TGTGCCAGCACCCAGGGGGATACGCAGTATTTT. It is translated as CASTQGDTQYF. The chain joins TRBV2 to TRBJ2-3, with TRBD1 as a possible D gene (6 bases). The germline V and J ends were trimmed by 7 bases and 6 bases, with 8 bases remaining between them. This CDR3 region has 11 residues. CDR1 and CDR2 from the germline V gene are SNHLY and FYNNEI. Filled out from reference TRBV2 and TRBJ2-3, the complete variable domain reads EPEVTQTPSHQVTQMGQEVILRCVPISNHLYFYWYRQILGQKVEFLVSFYNNEISEKSEIFDDQFSVERPDGSNFTLKIRSTKLEDSAMYFCASTQGDTQYFGPGTRLTVL.

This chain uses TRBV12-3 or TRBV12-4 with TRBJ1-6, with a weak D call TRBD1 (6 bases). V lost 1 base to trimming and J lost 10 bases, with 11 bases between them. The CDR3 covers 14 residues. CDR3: CASSLGTAQSPLHF. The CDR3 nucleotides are TGTGCCAGCAGTTTAGGGACAGCCCAATCACCCCTCCACTTT.

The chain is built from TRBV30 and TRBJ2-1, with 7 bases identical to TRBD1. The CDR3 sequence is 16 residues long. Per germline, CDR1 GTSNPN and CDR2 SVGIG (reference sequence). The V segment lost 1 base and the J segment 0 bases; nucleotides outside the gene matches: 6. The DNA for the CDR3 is TGTGCCTGGAGTGGACGACAGGGATCCTCCTACAATGAGCAGTTCTTC. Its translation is CAWSGRQGSSYNEQFF.

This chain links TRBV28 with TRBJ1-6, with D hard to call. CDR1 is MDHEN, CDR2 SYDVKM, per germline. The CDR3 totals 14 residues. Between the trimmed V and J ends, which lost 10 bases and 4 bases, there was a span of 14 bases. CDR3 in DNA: TGTGCCAACTCGGCCAGCGGGTATAATTCACCCCTCCACTTT. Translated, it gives CANSASGYNSPLHF. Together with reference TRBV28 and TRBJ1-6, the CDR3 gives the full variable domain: DVKVTQSSRYLVKRTGEKVFLECVQDMDHENMFWYRQDPGLGLRLIYFSYDVKMKEKGDIPEGYSVSREKKERFSLILESASTNQTSMYLCANSASGYNSPLHFGNGTRLTVT.

The CDR3 DNA is TGCAGTGCTAGCAGAGGGGTGGCGAACACTGAAGCTTTCTTT. This translates into CSASRGVANTEAFF. V and J are TRBV20-1 and TRBJ1-1, with D possibly TRBD1 on 5 matching bases. Germline V gene data show CDR1 as DFQATT and CDR2 as SNEGSKA (reference sequence). The V end lost 3 bases, the J end lost 1 base, and 12 bases lay between the germline ends. The length of the CDR3 is 14 residues.

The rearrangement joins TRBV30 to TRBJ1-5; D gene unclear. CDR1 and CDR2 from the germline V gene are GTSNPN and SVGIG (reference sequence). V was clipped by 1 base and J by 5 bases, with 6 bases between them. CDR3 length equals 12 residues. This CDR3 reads CAWSGGDQPQHF. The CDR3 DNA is TGTGCCTGGAGTGGTGGGGATCAGCCCCAGCATTTT.

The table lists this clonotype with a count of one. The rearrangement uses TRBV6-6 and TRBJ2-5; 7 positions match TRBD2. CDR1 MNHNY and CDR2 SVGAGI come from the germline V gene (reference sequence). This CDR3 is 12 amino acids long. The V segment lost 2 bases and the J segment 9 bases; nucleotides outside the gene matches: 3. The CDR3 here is CASSYEGGSQYF. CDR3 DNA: TGTGCCAGCAGTTACGAGGGAGGGTCCCAGTACTTC.

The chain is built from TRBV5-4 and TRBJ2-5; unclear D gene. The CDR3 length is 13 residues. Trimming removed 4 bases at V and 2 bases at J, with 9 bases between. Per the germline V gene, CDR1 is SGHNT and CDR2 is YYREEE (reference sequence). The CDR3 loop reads CASSDKVQETQYF. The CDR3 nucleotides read TGTGCCAGCAGCGATAAGGTACAAGAGACCCAGTACTTC.

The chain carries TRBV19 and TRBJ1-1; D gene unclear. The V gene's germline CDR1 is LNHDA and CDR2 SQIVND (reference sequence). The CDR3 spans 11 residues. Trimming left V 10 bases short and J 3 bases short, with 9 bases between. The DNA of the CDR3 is TGTGCCACCGACTCTCACACTGAAGCTTTCTTT. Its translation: CATDSHTEAFF.

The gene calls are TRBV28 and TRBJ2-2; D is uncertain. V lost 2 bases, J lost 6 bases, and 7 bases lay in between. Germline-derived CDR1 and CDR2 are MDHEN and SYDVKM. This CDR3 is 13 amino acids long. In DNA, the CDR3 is TGTGCCAGCAGTTTACGGGCCCCCGGGGAGCTGTTTTTT. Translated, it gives CASSLRAPGELFF.

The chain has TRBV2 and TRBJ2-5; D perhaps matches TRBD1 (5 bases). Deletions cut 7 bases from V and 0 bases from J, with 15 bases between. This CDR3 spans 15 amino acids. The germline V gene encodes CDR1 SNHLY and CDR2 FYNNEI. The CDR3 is CASTYRQNHQETQYF. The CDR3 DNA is TGTGCCAGCACCTACAGACAGAATCACCAAGAGACCCAGTACTTC.

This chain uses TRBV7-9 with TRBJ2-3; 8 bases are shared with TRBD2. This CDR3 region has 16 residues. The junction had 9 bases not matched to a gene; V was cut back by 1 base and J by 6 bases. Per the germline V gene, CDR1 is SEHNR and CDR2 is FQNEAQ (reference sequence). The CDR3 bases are TGTGCCAGCAGCTTAGTAACTAGCGGATTAGGGGATACGCAGTATTTT. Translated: CASSLVTSGLGDTQYF.

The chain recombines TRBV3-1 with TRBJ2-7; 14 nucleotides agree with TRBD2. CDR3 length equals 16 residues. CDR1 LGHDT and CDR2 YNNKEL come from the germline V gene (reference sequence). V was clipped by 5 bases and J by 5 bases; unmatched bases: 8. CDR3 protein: CASSSGLAGGLDEQYF. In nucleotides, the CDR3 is TGTGCCAGCAGCTCCGGACTAGCGGGAGGCCTCGACGAGCAGTACTTC.

Here the CDR3 reads CASSGKGQGSYQPQHF. The CDR3 coding sequence is TGCGCCAGCAGCGGAAAGGGACAGGGAAGTTACCAGCCCCAGCATTTT. This rearrangement joins TRBV5-1 to TRBJ1-5, with TRBD1 matching 9 bases. Germline V CDR1 and CDR2: SGHRS, YFSETQ. V shed 4 bases and J 7 bases; nucleotides not matched to a gene: 12. This CDR3 has 16 amino acids.

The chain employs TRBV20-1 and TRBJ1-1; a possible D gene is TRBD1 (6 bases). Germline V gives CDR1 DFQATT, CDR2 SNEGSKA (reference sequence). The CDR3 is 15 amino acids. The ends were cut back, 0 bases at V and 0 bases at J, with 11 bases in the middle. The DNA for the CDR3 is TGCAGTGCTAGAGATACGACAGGCGTGAACACTGAAGCTTTCTTT. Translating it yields CSARDTTGVNTEAFF.

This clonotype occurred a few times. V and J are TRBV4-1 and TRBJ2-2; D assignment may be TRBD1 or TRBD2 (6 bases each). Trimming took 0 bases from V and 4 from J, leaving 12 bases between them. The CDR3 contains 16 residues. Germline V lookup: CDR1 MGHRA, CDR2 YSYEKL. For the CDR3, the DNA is TGCGCCAGCAGCCAAGAGGGGGGCGGTAGCACCGGGGAGCTGTTTTTT. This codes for CASSQEGGGSTGELFF.

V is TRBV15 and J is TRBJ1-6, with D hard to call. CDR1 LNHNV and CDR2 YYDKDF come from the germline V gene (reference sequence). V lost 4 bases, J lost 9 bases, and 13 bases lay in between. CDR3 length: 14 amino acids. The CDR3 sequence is CATSTRETGSPLHF. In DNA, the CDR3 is TGTGCCACCAGCACCCGGGAAACGGGTTCACCCCTCCACTTT.

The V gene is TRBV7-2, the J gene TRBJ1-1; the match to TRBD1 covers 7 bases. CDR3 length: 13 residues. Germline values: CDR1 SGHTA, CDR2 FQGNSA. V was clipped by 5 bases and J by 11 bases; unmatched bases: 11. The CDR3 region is CASSPRQGTYAFF. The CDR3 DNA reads TGTGCCAGCAGCCCCCGACAGGGAACGTACGCTTTCTTT.

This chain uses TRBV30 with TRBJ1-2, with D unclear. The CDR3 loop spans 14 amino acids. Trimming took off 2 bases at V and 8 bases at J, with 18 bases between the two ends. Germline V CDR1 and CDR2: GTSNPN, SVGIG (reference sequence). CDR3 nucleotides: TGTGCCTGGAGTCCCGCAGAGGGAATATGGGGCTACACCTTC. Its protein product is CAWSPAEGIWGYTF.

The CDR3 sequence is CASSPRREVFTGELFF. The CDR3 DNA reads TGTGCCAGCAGCCCCCGGCGGGAGGTATTCACCGGGGAGCTGTTTTTT. The chain uses TRBV6-1 and TRBJ2-2; 8 bases map to TRBD2. Germline CDR1 reads MNHNS; CDR2 reads SASEGT. V shed 6 bases, J shed 4 bases, and the junction held 10 bases outside the gene matches. The CDR3 extends over 16 amino acids.

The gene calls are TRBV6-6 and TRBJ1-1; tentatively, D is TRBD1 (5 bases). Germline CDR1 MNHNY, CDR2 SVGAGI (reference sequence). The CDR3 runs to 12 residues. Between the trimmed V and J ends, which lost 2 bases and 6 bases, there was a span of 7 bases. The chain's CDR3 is CASSYQGPEAFF. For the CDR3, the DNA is TGTGCCAGCAGTTACCAGGGCCCTGAAGCTTTCTTT.